The entry below gives a single T cell receptor (beta chain) sequence along with its context. Its target is not known. These data originate in a study of cytomegalovirus exposure and HLA in healthy donors. Study information: For the roughly 370 genotyped donors, roughly 80% fell within the Caucasian-associated ancestry cluster. Study-wide findings and caveats: Reports indicated that the classifier achieved high specificity and sensitivity in diagnosing cytomegalovirus status.

Germline V gene sequence: CDR1 MDHEN, CDR2 SYDVKM. V was shortened by 5 bases and J by 3 bases, with 8 bases between the two germline ends. The CDR3 spans 14 residues. It was with 60 Vbeta and 13 Jbeta primers that the PCR ran. This table comes from immunoSEQ multiplex PCR, and its TCRdb copy is limited to in-frame clones, with some not included. This table has 100,000 to 150,000 clones, 73% appearing once. The receptor's source is a man between 60 and 75 years old in good health and CMV-seropositive. The sample comprised PBMCs. The rearrangement uses TRBV28 and TRBJ1-6, with a tentative D call TRBD1 (5 bases). The CDR3 DNA sequence: TGTGCCAGCAGTCCAGGGCACTATAATTCACCCCTCCACTTT. This translates into CASSPGHYNSPLHF.